This TCR beta chain was sequenced for a study of blood T cell repertoires in COVID-19. V gave up 3 bases and J gave up 5 bases; unmatched junction bases: 6. The germline V gene has CDR1 DFQATT and CDR2 SNEGSKA (reference sequence). This CDR3 comprises 15 residues. Produced via immunoSEQ multiplex PCR; TCRdb's table is partial and in-frame only. This table has 150,000 to 190,000 clones, 80% appearing once. The sample was peripheral blood. The chain uses TRBV20-1 and TRBJ1-6; 8 bases fit TRBD1. The receptor was isolated from a man aged 55 to 70 with acute or convalescent COVID-19. CDR3 DNA sequence: TGCAGTGCTAGTCGAAGCAGGGGGCATAATTCACCCCTCCACTTT. It encodes CSASRSRGHNSPLHF.